These T cell receptor beta chains were read from a single sample in a study of T cell changes during pregnancy in multiple sclerosis. Only in-frame clones appear in the TCRdb table, and some are missing; sequencing was by immunoSEQ multiplex PCR. Of around 57,000 clones in the sample, over 80% are singletons; the top ten hold around 0.25%. The specimen was CD4+ T cells from peripheral blood mononuclear cells, collected in the third trimester of pregnancy. The origin of the receptors is a female donor with multiple sclerosis, enrolled in a pregnancy study. CDR3s include the opening cysteine and the closing phenylalanine or tryptophan. The D gene is left open where the match is weak. Some rows have no size entry. The others give once, few or many, or a class for an expanded clone.

CDR3: CASSIGTAGYGYTF; DNA: TGTGCCAGTAGTATAGGGACAGCGGGGTATGGCTACACCTTC; D: .; V: TRBV19; size: .; J: TRBJ1-2
CDR3: CASSLELAGSTDTQYF; DNA: TGTGCCAGCAGCTTAGAGCTAGCGGGAAGCACAGATACGCAGTATTTT; D: TRBD2; V: TRBV7-6; size: once; J: TRBJ2-3
CDR3: CASSVRRPSTGAGNQPQHF; DNA: TGTGCCAGCAGTGTTCGTCGACCCTCGACAGGGGCTGGGAATCAGCCCCAGCATTTT; D: TRBD1; V: TRBV2; size: .; J: TRBJ1-5
CDR3: CASSFPGGSEAFF; DNA: TGTGCCAGCAGTTTTCCCGGGGGGTCAGAAGCTTTCTTT; D: .; V: TRBV6-1; size: .; J: TRBJ1-1
CDR3: CASSLSGGVNEQFF; DNA: TGTGCCAGCAGCTTAAGCGGGGGAGTAAATGAGCAGTTCTTC; D: TRBD2; V: TRBV7-3; size: .; J: TRBJ2-1
CDR3: CASSLGTPGLAYPHEQFF; DNA: TGCGCCAGCAGCTTGGGGACGCCGGGACTAGCTTACCCCCATGAGCAGTTCTTC; D: TRBD2; V: TRBV5-1; size: .; J: TRBJ2-1
CDR3: CASTSYRGPETEAFF; DNA: TGTGCCAGCACCTCCTACAGGGGTCCTGAGACTGAAGCTTTCTTT; D: TRBD1; V: TRBV5-6; size: .; J: TRBJ1-1
CDR3: CASSSGGRGSNQPQHF; DNA: TGTGCCAGCAGCTCAGGGGGCAGGGGTAGCAATCAGCCCCAGCATTTT; D: TRBD1; V: TRBV13; size: .; J: TRBJ1-5
CDR3: CASSGTGERWQFF; DNA: TGTGCCAGTAGTGGGACAGGGGAACGCTGGCAGTTCTTC; D: TRBD1; V: TRBV19; size: .; J: TRBJ2-1
CDR3: CASSFGRGLAARETQYF; DNA: TGTGCCAGCAGCTTCGGCCGGGGACTAGCTGCTCGGGAGACCCAGTACTTC; D: TRBD2; V: TRBV7-2; size: .; J: TRBJ2-5
CDR3: CASTPPGQGERAFF; DNA: TGTGCCAGCACCCCACCTGGACAGGGTGAAAGGGCTTTCTTT; D: TRBD1; V: TRBV6-1; size: .; J: TRBJ1-1
CDR3: CASTLDSLFYGYTF; DNA: TGTGCCAGTACCCTGGACAGCCTTTTCTATGGCTACACCTTC; D: .; V: TRBV19; size: .; J: TRBJ1-2
CDR3: CATSSRRGAAGYTF; DNA: TGTGCCACCAGCAGTCGACGAGGCGCGGCCGGCTACACCTTC; D: .; V: TRBV15; size: .; J: TRBJ1-2
CDR3: CASSLDGNTGELFF; DNA: TGCGCCAGCAGCTTGGACGGGAACACCGGGGAGCTGTTTTTT; D: .; V: TRBV5-1; size: .; J: TRBJ2-2
CDR3: CASSLLDSYEQYF; DNA: TGCGCCAGCAGCTTATTAGACAGTTACGAGCAGTACTTC; D: .; V: TRBV5-1; size: .; J: TRBJ2-7
CDR3: CASSENLADGNEQFF; DNA: TGTGCCAGCAGTGAGAATTTAGCGGATGGGAATGAGCAGTTCTTC; D: .; V: TRBV6-6; size: .; J: TRBJ2-1
CDR3: CASRQSSGNTIYF; DNA: TGTGCCAGCAGACAAAGCTCTGGAAACACCATATATTTT; D: .; V: TRBV6-1; size: .; J: TRBJ1-3
CDR3: CASSKYGGAETDTQYF; DNA: TGCGCCAGCAGCAAGTACGGGGGGGCTGAGACAGATACGCAGTATTTT; D: TRBD2; V: TRBV5-1; size: .; J: TRBJ2-3
CDR3: CASSNGGGAKNIQYF; DNA: TGCGCCAGCAGCAATGGCGGGGGGGCCAAAAACATTCAGTACTTC; D: TRBD2; V: TRBV5-1; size: .; J: TRBJ2-4
CDR3: CASSIGRGGGADTQYF; DNA: TGTGCCAGTAGTATTGGTAGGGGGGGAGGCGCAGATACGCAGTATTTT; D: .; V: TRBV19; size: .; J: TRBJ2-3
CDR3: CASSLLGGTEAFF; DNA: TGTGCCAGCAGTTTATTAGGGGGCACTGAAGCTTTCTTT; D: .; V: TRBV28; size: .; J: TRBJ1-1
CDR3: CASSSGLAGTTGELFF; DNA: TGTGCCAGCAGCTCGGGACTAGCGGGGACCACCGGGGAGCTGTTTTTT; D: TRBD2; V: TRBV7-2; size: few; J: TRBJ2-2
CDR3: CASSLEQPAYEQYF; DNA: TGCGCCAGCAGCTTGGAACAGCCAGCCTACGAGCAGTACTTC; D: .; V: TRBV5-1; size: .; J: TRBJ2-7
CDR3: CACSGSYEQYF; DNA: TGTGCCTGTAGCGGGAGCTACGAGCAGTACTTC; D: TRBD2; V: TRBV30; size: .; J: TRBJ2-7
CDR3: CASQPYRDYQETQYF; DNA: TGTGCCAGCCAACCCTATCGGGACTACCAAGAGACCCAGTACTTC; D: .; V: TRBV27; size: .; J: TRBJ2-5
CDR3: CASSEELPGNTIYF; DNA: TGTGCCAGCTCTGAGGAGCTCCCTGGAAACACCATATATTTT; D: .; V: TRBV18; size: .; J: TRBJ1-3
CDR3: CASIRGVGMNTEAFF; DNA: TGTGCCAGTATACGGGGAGTGGGGATGAACACTGAAGCTTTCTTT; D: .; V: TRBV19; size: once; J: TRBJ1-1
CDR3: CATSIEVPGELFF; DNA: TGTGCCACCAGCATTGAGGTTCCCGGGGAGCTGTTTTTT; D: .; V: TRBV15; size: .; J: TRBJ2-2
CDR3: CASSGGQQETQYF; DNA: TGCGCCAGCAGCGGGGGACAACAAGAGACCCAGTACTTC; D: .; V: TRBV5-1; size: .; J: TRBJ2-5
CDR3: CASSSRTVNTGELFF; DNA: TGTGCCAGCAGCTCCCGGACAGTGAACACCGGGGAGCTGTTTTTT; D: .; V: TRBV5-4; size: .; J: TRBJ2-2
CDR3: CASQWALRPYEQYF; DNA: TGTGCCAGCCAATGGGCCCTCCGGCCCTACGAGCAGTACTTC; D: .; V: TRBV28; size: .; J: TRBJ2-7
CDR3: CASSLPTSGRASADTQYF; DNA: TGTGCCAGCAGTTTGCCGACTAGCGGGAGGGCCTCTGCAGATACGCAGTATTTT; D: TRBD2; V: TRBV28; size: .; J: TRBJ2-3
CDR3: CASNLVPEYEQFF; DNA: TGTGCCAGCAACCTGGTCCCGGAGTATGAGCAGTTCTTC; D: .; V: TRBV7-9; size: once; J: TRBJ2-1
CDR3: CASSKGQGFSSYNSPLHF; DNA: TGTGCCAGCAGCAAGGGACAGGGTTTTAGCTCCTATAATTCACCCCTCCACTTT; D: TRBD1; V: TRBV27; size: .; J: TRBJ1-6
CDR3: CASYRDRALAGDNEQFF; DNA: TGCGCCAGCTACCGGGACAGGGCTCTAGCGGGGGACAATGAGCAGTTCTTC; D: .; V: TRBV5-1; size: .; J: TRBJ2-1
CDR3: CASSERGDGAFF; DNA: TGTGCCAGCAGTGAACGGGGAGACGGAGCTTTCTTT; D: .; V: TRBV6-1; size: .; J: TRBJ1-1
CDR3: CASRPGTGGAYEQYF; DNA: TGCGCCAGCAGACCCGGGACAGGGGGGGCCTACGAGCAGTACTTC; D: TRBD1; V: TRBV5-1; size: .; J: TRBJ2-7
CDR3: CASSVGRAGGEQYF; DNA: TGCGCCAGCAGTGTAGGCCGTGCCGGGGGCGAGCAGTACTTC; D: .; V: TRBV10-1; size: .; J: TRBJ2-7
CDR3: CASTGGGRTDTQYF; DNA: TGTGCCAGCACCGGAGGAGGCCGCACAGATACGCAGTATTTT; D: .; V: TRBV14; size: .; J: TRBJ2-3
CDR3: CASSPSSYEQYF; DNA: TGTGCCAGCTCACCGAGCTCCTACGAGCAGTACTTC; D: .; V: TRBV18; size: .; J: TRBJ2-7
CDR3: CASSLVLAASSYNEQFF; DNA: TGTGCCAGCAGCTTGGTTTTGGCGGCAAGCTCCTACAATGAGCAGTTCTTC; D: .; V: TRBV5-8; size: .; J: TRBJ2-1
CDR3: CASSPVDRVNTEAFF; DNA: TGTGCCAGCTCACCAGTTGACAGGGTGAACACTGAAGCTTTCTTT; D: TRBD1; V: TRBV18; size: .; J: TRBJ1-1
CDR3: CAWSRHGGNPEAFF; DNA: TGTGCCTGGAGTCGGCATGGAGGGAATCCAGAAGCTTTCTTT; D: .; V: TRBV30; size: .; J: TRBJ1-1
CDR3: CASSLVGMQETQYF; DNA: TGCGCCAGCAGCTTGGTGGGCATGCAAGAGACCCAGTACTTC; D: .; V: TRBV5-1; size: once; J: TRBJ2-5